This entry lists 32 T cell receptor beta chains sequenced from one sample in a study of shared clonotypes between healthy human individuals. Sequenced by immunoSEQ multiplex PCR; TCRdb stores in-frame clones only, minus some. The top ten clones hold approximately 1.5% of a sample with some 1 million clones, approximately 70% of them seen once. The material sequenced was memory CD4+ T cells sorted from blood. Subset noted: CD45RA-negative fraction. These receptor sequences come from a man aged 18 to 30 in good health.

With respect to this clone: A junction end diverges from the germline sequence, so it may reflect a read error. The rearrangement links TRBV7-7 to TRBJ2-5; 7 bases map to TRBD2. The CDR3 totals 14 residues. Looked up from germline, CDR1 is SSHAT and CDR2 is FNYEAQ (reference sequence). CDR3 protein: CASSLVGGQETQYF. The CDR3 coding sequence is TGTGCTAGCAGCTTAGTGGGGGGGCAAGAGACCCAGTACTTC.

This clone was counted once. The J gene is TRBJ1-2, the V gene TRBV10-3; D is possibly TRBD1 (5 bases). Germline V lookup: CDR1 ENHRY, CDR2 SYGVKD. V was shortened by 5 bases and J by 4 bases, with 17 bases between the two germline ends. The CDR3 runs to 15 residues. The chain's CDR3 is CAISTTGGQGYGYTF. For the CDR3, the DNA is TGTGCCATCAGTACTACAGGCGGCCAGGGCTATGGCTACACCTTC.

CDR3 amino acids: CASSPRGLRRNEQFF. The CDR3 coding sequence is TGTGCCAGCAGTCCCAGGGGGCTAAGGAGAAATGAGCAGTTCTTC. The chain is built from TRBV7-6 and TRBJ2-1; 8 nucleotides match TRBD1. This CDR3 spans 15 amino acids. Looked up from germline, CDR1 is SGHVS and CDR2 is FNYEAQ. V lost 6 bases to trimming and J lost 7 bases; unmatched junction nucleotides: 11. Filled out from reference TRBV7-6 and TRBJ2-1, the complete variable domain reads GAGVSQSPRYKVTKRGQDVALRCDPISGHVSLYWYRQALGQGPEFLTYFNYEAQQDKSGLPNDRFSAERPEGSISTLTIQRTEQRDSAMYRCASSPRGLRRNEQFFGPGTRLTVL.

The chain carries TRBV21-1 and TRBJ2-2; TRBD2 is taken as the D call from the table, unchecked against the DNA. TRBV21-1 is marked as a pseudogene. This CDR3 region has 14 residues. The CDR3 DNA reads as TGTGCCAGCAGCAAGGACTTTTACACCGGGGAGCTGTTTTTT. This encodes CASSKDFYTGELFF.

The J gene is TRBJ2-6, the V gene TRBV5-4; the D gene could be TRBD1 or TRBD2 (5 bases each). The CDR3 is made up of 17 amino acids. V lost 4 bases, J lost 4 bases, and 18 bases lay in between. CDR1 and CDR2 (germline): SGHNT, YYREEE (reference sequence). CDR3 protein: CASSDRAEGPGANVLTF. The CDR3 nucleotides read TGTGCCAGCAGCGATAGAGCTGAGGGGCCCGGGGCCAACGTCCTGACTTTC.

This clone came up a few times. The chain recombines TRBV6-1 with TRBJ1-4; D is perhaps TRBD1 (5 bases). The CDR3 extends over 15 amino acids. The germline gives CDR1 MNHNS, CDR2 SASEGT. Trimming left V 2 bases short and J 7 bases short, with 14 bases between. The CDR3 here is CASSEMAGWSEKLFF. The CDR3 DNA reads as TGTGCCAGCAGTGAAATGGCAGGGTGGAGTGAAAAACTGTTTTTT.

In its sample, this clone was seen many times. Here the CDR3 reads CASSLATVGNSPLHF. The CDR3 nucleotides are TGTGCCAGCAGCTTGGCCACGGTTGGTAATTCACCCCTCCACTTT. The chain carries TRBV5-5 and TRBJ1-6; D gene unclear. Trimming left V 0 bases short and J 6 bases short, with 10 bases between. The CDR3 sequence is 15 residues long. CDR1 and CDR2 (germline): SGHKS, YYEKEE (reference sequence).

The chain employs TRBV6-5 and TRBJ2-7; possibly TRBD2 for D (5 bases). CDR3 length: 11 amino acids. Germline assignment: CDR1 MNHEY and CDR2 SVGAGI. V was shortened by 7 bases and J by 3 bases, with 7 bases between the two germline ends. This CDR3 is CASTEGYEQYF. DNA for the CDR3: TGTGCCAGCACAGAGGGCTACGAGCAGTACTTC.

This clone was observed a handful of times. The chain combines TRBV5-4 with TRBJ2-2, with 13 bases lining up with TRBD2. The CDR3 contains 18 residues. Germline lookup yields CDR1 SGHNT and CDR2 YYREEE (reference sequence). With 4 bases clipped from V and 5 bases from J, the junction kept 11 bases outside the gene matches. The CDR3 region is CASSAARTSGGRTGELFF. In DNA, the CDR3 is TGTGCCAGCAGCGCCGCCCGGACTAGCGGGGGCCGGACCGGGGAGCTGTTTTTT.

This clone has only a few counts. For the CDR3, the DNA is TGTGCCTGGAGGCCGCCCGCGGGTTCACCCCTCCACTTT. Translating gives CAWRPPAGSPLHF. V gene TRBV30 combines with J gene TRBJ1-6; no reliable D call. The CDR3 covers 13 residues. Trimming left V 3 bases short and J 9 bases short, with 12 bases between. CDR1 is GTSNPN and CDR2 is SVGIG in the germline V gene (reference sequence).

The chain combines TRBV7-9 with TRBJ2-2; D is possibly TRBD2 (5 bases). The CDR3 totals 17 residues. The germline CDR1 and CDR2 sequences are SEHNR and FQNEAQ (reference sequence). The ends were cut back, 3 bases at V and 0 bases at J, with 14 bases in the middle. CDR3 loop: CASSFFFGLSNTGELFF. The CDR3 DNA sequence: TGTGCCAGCAGCTTCTTCTTCGGACTCTCGAACACCGGGGAGCTGTTTTTT.

The CDR3 region is CASSDGGYQQYF. The CDR3 bases are TGTGCCAGCAGTGACGGGGGTTATCAGCAGTACTTC. V gene TRBV2 combines with J gene TRBJ2-7, with D possibly TRBD2 on 6 matching bases. The germline V gene encodes CDR1 SNHLY and CDR2 FYNNEI. With 3 bases removed from V and 8 bases from J, the gap between germline ends came to 11 bases. This CDR3 spans 12 amino acids. Filled out from reference TRBV2 and TRBJ2-7, the complete variable domain reads EPEVTQTPSHQVTQMGQEVILRCVPISNHLYFYWYRQILGQKVEFLVSFYNNEISEKSEIFDDQFSVERPDGSNFTLKIRSTKLEDSAMYFCASSDGGYQQYFGPGTRLTVT.

This clone occurred once. The chain links TRBV19 to TRBJ2-1; the D gene is possibly TRBD1 (6 bases). Trimming took 5 bases from V and 7 from J, leaving 12 bases between them. There are 13 residues in the CDR3. Germline values: CDR1 LNHDA, CDR2 SQIVND (reference sequence). CDR3 loop: CASSHRDSNEQFF. CDR3 nucleotides: TGTGCCAGTAGTCACAGGGATAGTAATGAGCAGTTCTTC. Based on the CDR3 plus reference TRBV19 and TRBJ2-1, the full variable domain is DGGITQSPKYLFRKEGQNVTLSCEQNLNHDAMYWYRQDPGQGLRLIYYSQIVNDFQKGDIAEGYSVSREKKESFPLTVTSAQKNPTAFYLCASSHRDSNEQFFGPGTRLTVL.

This clone showed up just once. The V and J genes are TRBV7-2 and TRBJ2-7; D unclear. V lost 0 bases and J lost 0, with 3 bases in between. The CDR3 consists of 13 residues. Germline CDR1 SGHTA, CDR2 FQGNSA. Written as DNA, the CDR3 is TGTGCCAGCAGCTTAGCGCACTCCTACGAGCAGTACTTC. Amino acid sequence: CASSLAHSYEQYF.

With regard to this clone: Additional DNA sequences in this sample encode the identical CDR3. V gene TRBV6-1 combines with J gene TRBJ2-1; 9 bases align to TRBD1. J lost 9 bases, V lost 5 bases, and 11 bases had no gene match. CDR1 MNHNS and CDR2 SASEGT come from the germline V gene. This CDR3 has 15 residues. Written as DNA, the CDR3 is TGTGCCAGCAGTACGCAGACAGGGGGGTACGGTGAGCAGTTCTTC. Its translation: CASSTQTGGYGEQFF.

The rearrangement uses TRBV27 and TRBJ2-2; the D gene is possibly TRBD2 (6 bases). The CDR3 runs 14 residues. Per germline, CDR1 MNHEY and CDR2 SMNVEV (reference sequence). Here the CDR3 DNA reads TGTCTTTGCCGTAAGGGACTCAACACCGGGGAGCTGTTTTTT. This sequence encodes CLCRKGLNTGELFF.

V and J are TRBV20-1 and TRBJ1-1; a weak D match, TRBD1 (6 bases). V was trimmed by 5 bases and J by 4 bases, leaving 8 bases between them. This CDR3 has 11 residues. Germline V gene data show CDR1 as DFQATT and CDR2 as SNEGSKA (reference sequence). This chain's CDR3 is CSAGQPTEAFF. In nucleotides, the CDR3 is TGCAGTGCTGGACAGCCCACTGAAGCTTTCTTT.

This chain connects TRBV21-1 to TRBJ2-7; the table gives TRBD1 as D, unverified against the DNA. TRBV21-1 is noted as a pseudogene. CDR3 length: 16 residues. The DNA of the CDR3 is TGTGCCAGCAGCAAAGTGGGCTGGACAGGGGGCGAGGAGCAGTACTTC. Translating gives CASSKVGWTGGEEQYF.

The rearrangement joins TRBV7-9 to TRBJ1-1, with 8 bases identical to TRBD1. The CDR3 contains 15 residues. Germline CDR1 is SEHNR and CDR2 is FQNEAQ (reference sequence). V shed 2 bases, J shed 6 bases, and the junction held 8 bases outside the gene matches. CDR3 loop: CASSLKDREGAEAFF. As DNA, the CDR3 is TGTGCCAGCAGCTTAAAGGACAGGGAGGGCGCTGAAGCTTTCTTT.

This clone turned up a few times. J is TRBJ1-1 and V is TRBV10-2, with D uncertain. V was pared by 6 bases and J by 2 bases, with 4 bases between. Germline V gene data show CDR1 as WSHSY and CDR2 as SAAADI. There are 11 residues in the CDR3. DNA of the CDR3: TGCGCCAGCAGGGACAACACTGAAGCTTTCTTT. It codes for CASRDNTEAFF.

A word on this clone: Other DNA sequences from this sample encode an identical CDR3 as well. The chain combines TRBV10-3 with TRBJ1-1, with D possibly being TRBD1 (5 bases). V lost 4 bases to trimming and J lost 1 base, with 7 bases between them. The CDR3 is 13 residues long. Germline V CDR1 and CDR2: ENHRY, SYGVKD. The CDR3 DNA follows: TGTGCCATCAGTGGACAGCCGAACACTGAAGCTTTCTTT. Residues: CAISGQPNTEAFF.

CDR3 nucleotide sequence: TGTGCCAGCAGCACTCCGACTCACCTTGGGGGCAATCAGCCCCAGCATTTT. It translates to CASSTPTHLGGNQPQHF. The V call is TRBV21-1, the J call TRBJ1-5. TRBV21-1 is listed as a pseudogene. CDR3 length equals 17 residues.

The table lists this clone with a few counts. This chain links TRBV30 with TRBJ2-6; D gene uncertain. CDR3 length: 16 residues. From germline, CDR1 is GTSNPN and CDR2 SVGIG (reference sequence). Trimming removed 0 bases at V and 2 bases at J, with 11 bases between. The CDR3 DNA is TGTGCCTGGAGTGTCCAGAGGTCAACTGGGGCCAACGTCCTGACTTTC. Translated: CAWSVQRSTGANVLTF.

J is TRBJ2-7 and V is TRBV29-1, with TRBD1 matching over 9 bases. The germline CDR1 and CDR2 sequences are SQVTM and ANQGSEA. V gave up 6 bases and J gave up 4 bases; unmatched junction bases: 7. CDR3 length: 13 amino acids. The CDR3: CSVKQGAQYEQYF. DNA of the CDR3: TGCAGCGTAAAACAGGGGGCGCAGTACGAGCAGTACTTC.

This clone was picked up one time. This rearrangement joins TRBV5-1 to TRBJ2-5; D is uncertain. The germline CDR1 and CDR2 sequences are SGHRS and YFSETQ. The CDR3 is made up of 17 amino acids. V was cut by 3 bases and J by 4 bases, with 22 bases left in between. CDR3: CASSSRQSTVLGETQYF. For the CDR3, the DNA is TGCGCCAGCAGCTCCCGACAAAGTACGGTTTTGGGAGAGACCCAGTACTTC.

V gene TRBV19 combines with J gene TRBJ1-6; TRBD1 aligns across 8 bases. The CDR3 is 14 amino acids. V gave up 5 bases and J gave up 16 bases; unmatched junction bases: 13. CDR1 and CDR2 from the germline V gene are LNHDA and SQIVND (reference sequence). CDR3 sequence reads: CASSPRDRTVGLHF. CDR3 bases: TGTGCCAGTAGTCCACGGGACAGGACGGTAGGTCTCCACTTT.

The chain joins TRBV5-4 to TRBJ1-6, with TRBD1 matching over 12 bases. Germline loops: CDR1 SGHNT, CDR2 YYREEE (reference sequence). J gave up 10 bases and V 3 bases, and 11 bases lay outside the gene matches. This CDR3 spans 17 amino acids. CDR3 in DNA: TGTGCCAGCAGCTCGCCGGGACAGGGGGCGGTTACGTCACCCCTCCACTTT. Translation: CASSSPGQGAVTSPLHF. The entire variable domain, with the rest obtained from reference TRBV5-4 and TRBJ1-6, is as follows: ETGVTQSPTHLIKTRGQQVTLRCSSQSGHNTVSWYQQALGQGPQFIFQYYREEENGRGNFPPRFSGLQFPNYSSELNVNALELDDSALYLCASSSPGQGAVTSPLHFGNGTRLTVT.

Written as DNA, the CDR3 is TGTGCCAGCAGCTTTCCGGGACAGGGGCGCTATGGCTACACCTTC. This translates into CASSFPGQGRYGYTF. The chain employs TRBV4-2 and TRBJ1-2; TRBD1 matches 10 bases. The CDR3 is made up of 15 amino acids. Germline lookup yields CDR1 LGHNA and CDR2 YNFKEQ. V gave up 5 bases and J gave up 4 bases; unmatched junction bases: 7.

Concerning this clone: Additional DNA sequences in this sample encode the identical CDR3. Here the CDR3 DNA reads TGTGCCAGCAGCTTGCAGGGGAACTATGGCTACACCTTC. Its protein is CASSLQGNYGYTF. This chain links TRBV5-5 with TRBJ1-2; D perhaps matches TRBD1 (6 bases). The germline V and J ends were trimmed by 1 base and 2 bases, with 6 bases remaining between them. This CDR3 has 13 residues. Germline V gives CDR1 SGHKS, CDR2 YYEKEE (reference sequence).

The chain recombines TRBV12-5 with TRBJ2-7; D gene ambiguous. V dropped 4 bases and J dropped 3 bases, with 10 bases sitting between them. CDR1 LGHNT and CDR2 FRNRAP come from the germline V gene. The CDR3 has 13 residues. Here the CDR3 reads CASGSPVYYEQYF. In DNA, the CDR3 is TGTGCTAGTGGTTCCCCAGTCTACTACGAGCAGTACTTC.

About this clone: With a far larger clone one base away, a read error is the likely cause. This chain connects TRBV15 to TRBJ2-5, with D uncertain. Germline V gene sequence: CDR1 LNHNV, CDR2 YYDKDF (reference sequence). There are 12 residues in the CDR3. The CDR3 DNA reads as TGTGCCGCCAGCAGAGATGACCAGACCCAGTACTTC. Translation: CAASRDDQTQYF.

This clone appeared once. V is TRBV5-1 and J is TRBJ2-2, with D perhaps TRBD1 (5 bases). The CDR3 loop spans 14 amino acids. V gave up 7 bases and J gave up 3 bases, with 13 bases separating them. Germline assignment: CDR1 SGHRS and CDR2 YFSETQ. This CDR3 reads CASGRQGDTGELFF. The CDR3 coding sequence is TGCGCCAGCGGCCGTCAGGGCGACACCGGGGAGCTGTTTTTT. Drawing the rest from reference TRBV5-1 and TRBJ2-2, the complete variable domain is KAGVTQTPRYLIKTRGQQVTLSCSPISGHRSVSWYQQTPGQGLQFLFEYFSETQRNKGNFPGRFSGRQFSNSRSEMNVSTLELGDSALYLCASGRQGDTGELFFGEGSRLTVL.